This TCR beta chain was profiled in a study of neurological immune-mediated disorders (dated by TCRdb to between 2019 and 2020). Broadly, across the study: Among the approximately 35 multiple sclerosis patients, relapsing-remitting MS accounted for some 30 and secondary progressive MS accounted for 3. Peripheral blood TCR-beta repertoires from patients with HTLV-I-associated myelopathy (HAM/TSP), patients with multiple sclerosis, and healthy controls were compared in the study using UMI-based sequencing. The roughly 100 TCR-beta libraries included longitudinal samples, technical triplicates and paired sorted CD4+ and CD8+ T-cell subsets alongside PBMC samples. Of the roughly 71 subjects in the cohort, about 14 were HAM/TSP patients, approximately 35 were multiple sclerosis patients, and about 20 were healthy controls. Findings and caveats that apply to the study as a whole: In phylogenetic analysis, the repertoires of 18 of 34 MS patients grouped into a cluster of related CDR3 sequences, which suggests a possible signature at the repertoire level. The MS cluster showed no association with clinical or MRI features, and the authors stated that larger cohorts are needed. TCR clonal expansion was greatest in HAM/TSP patients and smallest in MS patients, who ranked below even healthy controls. No identical CDR3 amino acid sequences were found to be shared among expanded clones across subjects, suggesting that TCR-beta repertoires were private in all groups.

cDNA was synthesized by template-switch 5'RACE using a primer carrying a 10-nucleotide random unique molecular identifier by which each TCR transcript was tagged. Every sequencing run covered 15-18 subjects and yielded more than 170 million TCR-beta sequences. Total RNA was extracted with the RNeasy kit. The KAPA Real-time Library Amplification kit was used to amplify TCR-beta VDJ regions with primers for the TCR constant region and the 5'RACE anchor. A first PCR added sample indexes and Illumina adaptors, after which a second PCR increased the library yield. The roughly 650 bp TCR product was size-selected on a 2% E-gel SizeSelection system after Ampure bead purification. Before pooling, library quality was assessed on a Bioanalyzer, concentration was determined with Qubit, and library quantification was performed with the Kapa Library Quantification kit. An Illumina HiSeq 2500 sequenced the libraries paired-end 2 x 150 bp. To increase sequence diversity, about 25-30% phiX was spiked into each library pool. The authors' analysis ran thus. The quality-filtered reads were processed with the UMI-based MiGEC pipeline, whose error correction step removed more than 80% of the raw TCR sequences. VDJ genes were aligned to IMGT germline references, and clonotypes were defined by unique CDR3 amino acid sequence plus V-J genes. Clonal expansion, Shannon diversity and CDR3 relatedness (CalcPairwiseDistances, ClusterSamples) were evaluated with VDJtools, and phylogenetic trees were built with CLCbio workbench. Clones with at least 8 unique UMIs were defined as expanded, with this threshold being based on coefficient-of-variation modelling across technical triplicates. The public reads were run again by TCRdb, first through fastp at Q25 and then through MiXCR, and only productive beta chains were kept. Rows are combined by CDR3 protein, so each entry shows the most common genes and DNA. The V and J calls shown here were made by TCRdb, not taken from the authors' results. Present in this sample are tens of thousands of distinct CDR3 sequences, 2% to 3% of which were seen just once. More than 0.95% of the sample comes from the top ten.

This clonotype was recorded at least ten times. It lacks a known antigen. The sample holds no much larger clone one base away, and base qualities are not on file. The CDR3 runs 15 residues from the cysteine to the phenylalanine. The read is trimmed to its CDR3 DNA, 45 bases read in frame from base 1. V was cut back by 6 bases and J by 3 bases, leaving a gap of 18 bases between them. The CDR1 and CDR2 encoded by the germline V gene (reference sequence) are DFQATT and SNEGSKA. Unsorted PBMC libraries were generated from 2 million PBMCs stored in RNAlater at -80 °C until RNA extraction. The multiple sclerosis patients were enrolled in a US clinical protocol that used magnetic resonance imaging to evaluate disease progression. Peripheral blood was subjected to Ficoll-Hypaque density gradient centrifugation to isolate PBMCs, which were then cryopreserved in liquid nitrogen.

Sequenced material: PBMCs. The chain joins TRBV20-1 to TRBJ2-4; no D gene can be assigned with confidence. The TCR comes from a woman in her thirties with multiple sclerosis. The CDR3 in this case is CSAPTPSRGKNIQYF. The nucleotide sequence reads as follows: TGCAGTGCCCCCACCCCGTCGCGAGGCAAAAACATTCAGTACTTC.